This T cell receptor beta chain emerged from a study of human T cells and chemical hapten exposure. Study-level background: Women made up most patients, who had alopecia areata, totalis or universalis. The study's findings and limits: TCRs whose frequency exceeded 1 in 1000 remained the same following DPC sensitization.

The V segment lost 3 bases and the J segment 7 bases; nucleotides outside the gene matches: 2. The CDR3 has 12 amino acids. Per germline, CDR1 MDHEN and CDR2 SYDVKM. MiXCR, applied by TCRdb to the RACE reads, yields one record per CDR3 protein. Of tens of thousands of distinct CDR3 sequences listed, over 6.5% are singletons. About this clonotype: Antigen: not known.

Time point in this sample: patch test 2, 6 weeks after DPC sensitization. Specified treatment: therapeutic diphenylcyclopropenone sensitization with weekly scalp DPC. Drawing of blood took place ahead of applying each patch test. This receptor was taken from a woman aged 50 to 65 with alopecia areata. Some clones in this sample may be carry-over from other donors' samples. Here the sequenced sample was whole blood, taken in connection with sensitization to the hapten diphenylcyclopropenone (DPC). This chain joins TRBV28 and TRBJ1-1; TRBD1 agrees at 7 bases. The CDR3 reads CASSLAGGEAFF. In DNA form, the CDR3 reads TGTGCCAGCAGTTTGGCAGGGGGTGAAGCTTTCTTT.